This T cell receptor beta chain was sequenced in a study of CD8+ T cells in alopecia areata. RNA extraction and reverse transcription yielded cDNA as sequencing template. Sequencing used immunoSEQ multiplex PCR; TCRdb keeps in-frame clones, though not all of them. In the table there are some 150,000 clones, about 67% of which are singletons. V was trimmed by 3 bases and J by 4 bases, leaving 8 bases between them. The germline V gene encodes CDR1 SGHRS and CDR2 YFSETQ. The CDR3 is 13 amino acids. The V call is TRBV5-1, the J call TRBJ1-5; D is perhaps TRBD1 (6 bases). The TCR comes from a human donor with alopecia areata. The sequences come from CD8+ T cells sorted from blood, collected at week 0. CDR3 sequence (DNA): TGCGCCAGCAGCTACGGACAGAATCAGCCCCAGCATTTT. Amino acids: CASSYGQNQPQHF.